The 5 T cell receptor beta chains given below trace back to one sample, sequenced in a study of OX40 agonist ivuxolimab in advanced cancers. The data were produced by immunoSEQ multiplex PCR, yet TCRdb's version contains in-frame clones alone and is incomplete. The data show tens of thousands of clones, with 75% to 90% seen just once and 0.4% to 0.55% held by the top ten. Sequences were derived from CD4+ or CD8+ T cells sorted from blood, sampled in a trial of the OX40 agonist ivuxolimab. The receptors derive from an adult with an advanced solid tumor such as melanoma, head and neck, liver or kidney cancer.

The CDR3 coding sequence is TGCGCCAGCACCCGATGGCAGGGGGCCTACGAGCAGTACTTC. Translation: CASTRWQGAYEQYF. The V and J genes are TRBV4-1 and TRBJ2-7; TRBD1 agrees at 7 bases. Germline CDR1 reads MGHRA; CDR2 reads YSYEKL. With V trimmed by 7 bases and J by 2 bases, 8 bases remained unmatched. This CDR3 has 14 amino acids.

The rearrangement uses TRBV27 and TRBJ2-3; the D call may be TRBD1 or TRBD2 (6 bases each). Germline lookup yields CDR1 MNHEY and CDR2 SMNVEV (reference sequence). CDR3 length equals 14 residues. Trimming pared 6 bases from V and 8 bases from J, leaving 18 bases between. CDR3 in amino acids: CASRPLGGTATQYF. DNA for the CDR3: TGTGCCAGCAGACCCCTCGGGGGCACGGCTACGCAGTATTTT.

The rearrangement joins TRBV5-1 to TRBJ2-3; 9 bases match TRBD2. Unmatched junction bases numbered 4, after V lost 5 bases and J lost 0 bases. CDR1 is SGHRS and CDR2 is YFSETQ in the germline V gene. The CDR3 totals 15 residues. The CDR3 loop reads CASRLAGTSTDTQYF. The CDR3 DNA reads as TGCGCCAGCAGACTAGCGGGCACTAGCACAGATACGCAGTATTTT.

This rearrangement joins TRBV6-6 to TRBJ2-5; D perhaps matches TRBD2 (6 bases). CDR3 length: 14 amino acids. V was clipped by 2 bases and J by 5 bases, with 12 bases between them. Germline CDR1 MNHNY, CDR2 SVGAGI (reference sequence). Here the CDR3 reads CASSYGGARETQYF. The CDR3 coding sequence is TGTGCCAGCAGTTACGGAGGGGCTCGGGAGACCCAGTACTTC.

The V call is TRBV13, the J call TRBJ2-7; D is unclear. The CDR3 is 13 residues long. V was shortened by 2 bases and J by 5 bases, with 10 bases between the two germline ends. The germline gives CDR1 PRHDT, CDR2 FYEKMQ (reference sequence). This CDR3 reads CASSLFGEDEQYF. Written as DNA, the CDR3 is TGTGCCAGCAGCTTATTTGGAGAGGACGAGCAGTACTTC.